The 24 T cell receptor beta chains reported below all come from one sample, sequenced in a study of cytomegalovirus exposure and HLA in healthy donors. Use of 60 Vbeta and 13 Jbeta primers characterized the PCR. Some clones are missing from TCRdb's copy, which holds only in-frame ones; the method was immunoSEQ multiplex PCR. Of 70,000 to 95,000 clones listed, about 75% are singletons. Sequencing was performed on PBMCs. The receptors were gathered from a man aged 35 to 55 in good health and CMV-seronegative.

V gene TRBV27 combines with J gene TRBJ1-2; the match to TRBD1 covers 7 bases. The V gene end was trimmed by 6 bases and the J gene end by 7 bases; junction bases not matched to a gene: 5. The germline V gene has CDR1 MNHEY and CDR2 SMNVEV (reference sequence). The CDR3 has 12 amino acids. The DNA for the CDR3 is TGTGCCAGCAGAGGACAGGTGCGTGGCTACACCTTC. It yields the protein CASRGQVRGYTF.

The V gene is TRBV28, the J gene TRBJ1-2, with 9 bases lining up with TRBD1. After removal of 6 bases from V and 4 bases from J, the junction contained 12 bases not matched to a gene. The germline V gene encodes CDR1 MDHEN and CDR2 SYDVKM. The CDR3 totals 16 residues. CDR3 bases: TGTGCCAGCAGCCCCCCCTACCGGGACAGGGCCTATGGCTACACCTTC. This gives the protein CASSPPYRDRAYGYTF.

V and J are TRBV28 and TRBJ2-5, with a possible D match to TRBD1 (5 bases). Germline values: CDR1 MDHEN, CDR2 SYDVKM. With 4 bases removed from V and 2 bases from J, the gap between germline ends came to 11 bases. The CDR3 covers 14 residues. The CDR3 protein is CASSSQGRQETQYF. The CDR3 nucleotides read TGTGCCAGCAGTTCTCAGGGTCGGCAAGAGACCCAGTACTTC.

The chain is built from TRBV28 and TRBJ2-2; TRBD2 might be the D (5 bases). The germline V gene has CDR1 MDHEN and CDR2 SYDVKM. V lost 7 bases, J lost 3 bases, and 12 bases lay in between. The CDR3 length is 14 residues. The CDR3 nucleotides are TGTGCCAGCACCGCTAGCCTCGACACCGGGGAGCTGTTTTTT. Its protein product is CASTASLDTGELFF.

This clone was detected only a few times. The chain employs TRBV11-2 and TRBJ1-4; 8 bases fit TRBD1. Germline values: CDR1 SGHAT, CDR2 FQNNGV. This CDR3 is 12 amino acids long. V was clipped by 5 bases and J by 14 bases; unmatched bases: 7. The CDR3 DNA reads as TGTGCCAGCAGCAAAGGACAGGGAGTCCTGTTTTTT. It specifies CASSKGQGVLFF.

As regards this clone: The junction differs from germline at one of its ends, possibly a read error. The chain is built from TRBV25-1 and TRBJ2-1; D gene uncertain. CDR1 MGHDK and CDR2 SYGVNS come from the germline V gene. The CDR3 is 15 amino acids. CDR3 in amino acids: CASSELRQFYSEQFF. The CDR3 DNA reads TGTGCCAGCAGTGAATTAAGGCAGTTCTACAGTGAGCAGTTCTTC. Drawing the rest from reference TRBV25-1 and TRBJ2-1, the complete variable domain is EADIYQTPRYLVIGTGKKITLECSQTMGHDKMYWYQQDPGMELHLIHYSYGVNSTEKGDLSSESTVSRIRTEHFPLTLESARPSHTSQYLCASSELRQFYSEQFFGPGTRLTVL.

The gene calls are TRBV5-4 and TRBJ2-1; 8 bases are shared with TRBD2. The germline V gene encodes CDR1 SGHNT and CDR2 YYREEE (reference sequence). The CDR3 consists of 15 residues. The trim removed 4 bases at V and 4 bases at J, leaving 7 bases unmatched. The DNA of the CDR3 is TGTGCCAGCAGCCTGCCTAGCGGGCCGTACAATGAGCAGTTCTTC. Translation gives CASSLPSGPYNEQFF.

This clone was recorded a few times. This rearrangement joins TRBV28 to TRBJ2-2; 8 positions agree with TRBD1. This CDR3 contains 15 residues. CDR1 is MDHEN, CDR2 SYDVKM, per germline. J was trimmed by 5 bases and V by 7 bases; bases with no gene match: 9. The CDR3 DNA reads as TGTGCCAGCAACCTCGGGACAGGAGGGACCGGGGAGCTGTTTTTT. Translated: CASNLGTGGTGELFF. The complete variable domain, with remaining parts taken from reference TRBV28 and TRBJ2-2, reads DVKVTQSSRYLVKRTGEKVFLECVQDMDHENMFWYRQDPGLGLRLIYFSYDVKMKEKGDIPEGYSVSREKKERFSLILESASTNQTSMYLCASNLGTGGTGELFFGEGSRLTVL.

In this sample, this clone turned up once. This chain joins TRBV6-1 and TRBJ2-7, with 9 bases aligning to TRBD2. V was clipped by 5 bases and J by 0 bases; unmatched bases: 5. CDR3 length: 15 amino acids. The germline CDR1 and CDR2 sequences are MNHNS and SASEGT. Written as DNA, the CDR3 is TGTGCCAGCAGTCGCGGGACTAGCCACTCCTACGAGCAGTACTTC. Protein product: CASSRGTSHSYEQYF.

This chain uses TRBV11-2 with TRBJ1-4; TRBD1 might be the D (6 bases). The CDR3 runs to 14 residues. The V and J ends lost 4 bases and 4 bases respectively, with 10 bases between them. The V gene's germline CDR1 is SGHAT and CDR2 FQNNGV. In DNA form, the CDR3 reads TGTGCCAGCAGCTCGGGACAAAATAATGAAAAACTGTTTTTT. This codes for CASSSGQNNEKLFF.

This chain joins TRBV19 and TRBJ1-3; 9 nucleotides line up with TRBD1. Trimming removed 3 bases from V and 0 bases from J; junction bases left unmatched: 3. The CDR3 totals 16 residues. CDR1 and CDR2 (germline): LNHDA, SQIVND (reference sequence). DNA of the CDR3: TGTGCCAGTAGTATGGGACAGGGACACTCTGGAAACACCATATATTTT. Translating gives CASSMGQGHSGNTIYF.

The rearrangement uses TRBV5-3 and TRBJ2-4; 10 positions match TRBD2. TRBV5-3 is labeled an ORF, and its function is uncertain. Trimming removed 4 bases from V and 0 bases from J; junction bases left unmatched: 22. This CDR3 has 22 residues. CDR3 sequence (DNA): TGTGCCAGAAGCGCTTCTAGGGACTGGCTAGCGGGAGCGCTATTAGCCAAAAACATTCAGTACTTC. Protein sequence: CARSASRDWLAGALLAKNIQYF.

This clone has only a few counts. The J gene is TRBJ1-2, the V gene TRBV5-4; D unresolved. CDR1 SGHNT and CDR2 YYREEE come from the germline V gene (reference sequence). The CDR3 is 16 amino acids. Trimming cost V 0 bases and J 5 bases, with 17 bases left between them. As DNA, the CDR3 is TGTGCCAGCAGCTTGGCCGGAGGACCGGAGAGATATGGCTACACCTTC. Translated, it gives CASSLAGGPERYGYTF.

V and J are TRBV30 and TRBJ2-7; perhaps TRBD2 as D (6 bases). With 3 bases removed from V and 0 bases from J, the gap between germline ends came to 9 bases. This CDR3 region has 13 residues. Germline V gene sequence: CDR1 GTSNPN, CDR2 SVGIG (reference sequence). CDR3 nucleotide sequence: TGTGCCTGGAGCTCGGGGGTCTCCTACGAGCAGTACTTC. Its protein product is CAWSSGVSYEQYF.

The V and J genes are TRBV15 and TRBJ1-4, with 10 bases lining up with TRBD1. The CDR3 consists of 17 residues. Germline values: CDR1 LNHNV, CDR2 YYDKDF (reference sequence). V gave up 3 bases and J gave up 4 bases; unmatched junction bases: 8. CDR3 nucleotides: TGTGCCACCAGCAGCACCGGGACAGGGGCGTATAATGAAAAACTGTTTTTT. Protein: CATSSTGTGAYNEKLFF.

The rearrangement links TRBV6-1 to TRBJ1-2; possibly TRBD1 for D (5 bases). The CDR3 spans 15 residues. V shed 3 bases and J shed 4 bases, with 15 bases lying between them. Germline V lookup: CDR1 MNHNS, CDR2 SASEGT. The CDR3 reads CASSEVQGDPYGYTF. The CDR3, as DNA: TGTGCCAGCAGTGAGGTCCAGGGCGATCCCTATGGCTACACCTTC.

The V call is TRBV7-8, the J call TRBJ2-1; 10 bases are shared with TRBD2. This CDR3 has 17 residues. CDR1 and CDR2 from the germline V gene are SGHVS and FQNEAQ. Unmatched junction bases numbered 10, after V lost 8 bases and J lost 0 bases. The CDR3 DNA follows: TGTGCCAGCTTTAGCGGGAGGACCATGAGCTCCTACAATGAGCAGTTCTTC. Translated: CASFSGRTMSSYNEQFF.

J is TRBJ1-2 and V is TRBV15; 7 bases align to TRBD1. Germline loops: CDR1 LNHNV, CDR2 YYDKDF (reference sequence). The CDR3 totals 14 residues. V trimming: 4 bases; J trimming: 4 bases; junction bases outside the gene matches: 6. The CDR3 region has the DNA TGTGCCACCAGCACCCCGACAGGGAGCTATGGCTACACCTTC. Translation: CATSTPTGSYGYTF.

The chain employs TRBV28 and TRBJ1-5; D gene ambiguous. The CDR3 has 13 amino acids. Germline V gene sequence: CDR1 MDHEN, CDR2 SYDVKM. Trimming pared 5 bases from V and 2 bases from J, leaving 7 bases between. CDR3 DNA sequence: TGTGCCAGCAGTCCCCCCGGCAATCAGCCCCAGCATTTT. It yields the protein CASSPPGNQPQHF.

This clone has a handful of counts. CDR3 protein: CATSRDRATEAFF. In nucleotides, the CDR3 is TGTGCCACCAGCAGAGACAGGGCCACTGAAGCTTTCTTT. The genes are TRBV15 and TRBJ1-1; TRBD1 is a possible D gene (5 bases). CDR3 length: 13 amino acids. V was cut by 0 bases and J by 4 bases, with 6 bases left in between. The germline gives CDR1 LNHNV, CDR2 YYDKDF (reference sequence).

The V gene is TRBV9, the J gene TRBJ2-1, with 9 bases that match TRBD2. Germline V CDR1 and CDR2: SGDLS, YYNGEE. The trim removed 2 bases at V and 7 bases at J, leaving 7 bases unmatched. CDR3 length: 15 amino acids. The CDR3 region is CASSVSGSGGNEQFF. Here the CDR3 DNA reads TGTGCCAGCAGCGTTAGCGGGAGTGGAGGGAATGAGCAGTTCTTC. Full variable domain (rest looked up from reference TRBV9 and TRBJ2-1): DSGVTQTPKHLITATGQRVTLRCSPRSGDLSVYWYQQSLDQGLQFLIQYYNGEERAKGNILERFSAQQFPDLHSELNLSSLELGDSALYFCASSVSGSGGNEQFFGPGTRLTVL.

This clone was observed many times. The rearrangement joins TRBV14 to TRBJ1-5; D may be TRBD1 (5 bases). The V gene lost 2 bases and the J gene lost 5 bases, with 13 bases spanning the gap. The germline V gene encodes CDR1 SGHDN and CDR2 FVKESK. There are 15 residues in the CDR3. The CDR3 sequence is CASSQFDGAHQPQHF. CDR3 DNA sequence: TGTGCCAGCAGCCAATTTGATGGGGCGCATCAGCCCCAGCATTTT.

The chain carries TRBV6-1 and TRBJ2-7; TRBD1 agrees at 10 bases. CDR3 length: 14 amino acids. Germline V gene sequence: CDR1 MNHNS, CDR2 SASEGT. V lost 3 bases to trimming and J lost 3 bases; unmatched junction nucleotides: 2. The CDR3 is CASSDWDRGYEQYF. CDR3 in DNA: TGTGCCAGCAGTGACTGGGACAGGGGCTACGAGCAGTACTTC.

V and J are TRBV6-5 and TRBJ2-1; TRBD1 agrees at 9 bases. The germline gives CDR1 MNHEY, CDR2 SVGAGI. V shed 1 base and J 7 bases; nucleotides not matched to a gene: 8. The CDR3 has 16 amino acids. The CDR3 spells CASSYLPGQGGNEQFF. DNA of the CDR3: TGTGCCAGCAGTTACTTGCCGGGACAGGGAGGGAATGAGCAGTTCTTC.